Each of the 27 T cell receptor beta chains below was sequenced from the same sample in a study of CD8 T cells in Susac syndrome. Roughly 0.45 to 1 ug RNA was reverse transcribed with random hexamers. MiXCR was run by TCRdb on the immunoSEQ multiplex PCR reads, yielding one entry per CDR3 protein. Of 140,000 to 150,000 distinct CDR3 sequences listed, 90% to 97% are singletons. Sequences were obtained from CD4+ T cells from PBMCs. These receptors came from a human donor with Susac syndrome.

The J gene is TRBJ2-5, the V gene TRBV29-1; no clear D gene. Trimming took off 3 bases at V and 7 bases at J, with 3 bases between the two ends. Germline-derived CDR1 and CDR2 are SQVTM and ANQGSEA. The CDR3 sequence is 9 residues long. The CDR3 sequence is CSVEGTQYF. DNA for the CDR3: TGCAGCGTTGAGGGGACCCAGTACTTC.

This CDR3 is CATSDPRTEERETQYF. The CDR3, as DNA: TGTGCCACCAGTGACCCCAGGACGGAGGAGAGGGAGACCCAGTACTTC. This sequence joins TRBV24-1 and TRBJ2-5, with TRBD2 as a possible D gene (5 bases). The germline gives CDR1 KGHDR, CDR2 SFDVKD. This CDR3 contains 16 residues. The V end lost 4 bases, the J end lost 5 bases, and 19 bases lay between the germline ends.

Here the CDR3 reads CASSQFRHTDTQYF. The CDR3 DNA reads as TGCGCCAGCAGTCAATTTCGCCACACAGATACGCAGTATTTT. J is TRBJ2-3 and V is TRBV23-1; D not resolved. TRBV23-1 is assigned to the ORF class and has an uncertain function. The V end lost 1 base, the J end lost 2 bases, and 7 bases lay between the germline ends. The CDR3 runs to 14 residues.

The genes are TRBV15 and TRBJ1-2, with a tentative D call TRBD1 (5 bases). Trimming took 5 bases from V and 11 from J, leaving 21 bases between them. Looked up from germline, CDR1 is LNHNV and CDR2 is YYDKDF (reference sequence). CDR3 size: 14 residues. The CDR3 loop is CATSPTTPTRGYTF. The CDR3 coding sequence is TGTGCCACCAGCCCCACCACCCCCACAAGGGGTTACACCTTC.

The V gene is TRBV25-1, the J gene TRBJ2-5; D is uncertain. Germline values: CDR1 MGHDK, CDR2 SYGVNS. V was clipped by 3 bases and J by 2 bases, with 7 bases between them. The length of the CDR3 is 13 residues. This chain's CDR3 is CASSEPEQETQYF. CDR3 sequence (DNA): TGTGCCAGCAGTGAGCCAGAGCAAGAGACCCAGTACTTC.

The rearrangement uses TRBV3-1 and TRBJ2-5; the D gene is possibly TRBD2 (5 bases). The CDR3 is made up of 13 amino acids. V lost 8 bases to trimming and J lost 2 bases, with 12 bases between them. CDR1 LGHDT and CDR2 YNNKEL come from the germline V gene (reference sequence). This chain's CDR3 is CASQRDLQETQYF. CDR3 coding DNA: TGTGCCAGCCAGAGGGATTTACAAGAGACCCAGTACTTC.

The CDR3 DNA sequence: TGCGCCAGCAGCTTGCCGCCCTCCTACGAGCAGTACTTC. Residues: CASSLPPSYEQYF. The V call is TRBV5-1, the J call TRBJ2-7; D gene unclear. Germline V CDR1 and CDR2: SGHRS, YFSETQ. Trimming stripped 1 base from V and 0 bases from J, with 5 bases between. The CDR3 loop spans 13 amino acids.

This clonotype was seen once. This sequence joins TRBV7-8 and TRBJ1-6; maybe TRBD1 (5 bases). This CDR3 is 15 amino acids long. With 5 bases removed from V and 11 bases from J, the gap between germline ends came to 19 bases. The germline gives CDR1 SGHVS, CDR2 FQNEAQ. The chain's CDR3 is CASSAHRQSGAPLHF. CDR3 coding DNA: TGTGCCAGCAGCGCCCACAGGCAATCGGGGGCACCCCTCCACTTT.

In this sample, this clonotype turned up once. The chain joins TRBV2 to TRBJ1-1; D might be TRBD1 (5 bases). Looked up from germline, CDR1 is SNHLY and CDR2 is FYNNEI. Trimming removed 6 bases from V and 7 bases from J, with 18 bases in between. This CDR3 is built from 14 residues. CDR3 DNA sequence: TGTGCCAGCAGGATCTACCCCAGGGACGGTGAAGCTTTCTTT. Protein sequence: CASRIYPRDGEAFF.

This rearrangement joins TRBV5-4 to TRBJ1-2, with 12 bases identical to TRBD1. Germline V lookup: CDR1 SGHNT, CDR2 YYREEE (reference sequence). The CDR3 spans 15 residues. The V segment lost 4 bases and the J segment 8 bases; nucleotides outside the gene matches: 9. The chain's CDR3 is CASSGGGQGAGGYTF. The CDR3 DNA follows: TGTGCCAGCAGCGGTGGGGGACAGGGGGCGGGAGGCTACACCTTC.

The chain joins TRBV15 to TRBJ2-5; D gene uncertain. This CDR3 comprises 14 residues. The V end lost 2 bases, the J end lost 9 bases, and 16 bases lay between the germline ends. Germline V gene sequence: CDR1 LNHNV, CDR2 YYDKDF (reference sequence). In nucleotides, the CDR3 is TGTGCCACCAGCAGACACCAGGATCGAGTGGCCCAGTACTTC. This translates into CATSRHQDRVAQYF.

V is TRBV4-1 and J is TRBJ2-1; D might be TRBD1 or TRBD2, each matching 5 bases. Germline V gene data show CDR1 as MGHRA and CDR2 as YSYEKL. The CDR3 runs 16 residues. Between the trimmed V and J ends, which lost 0 bases and 0 bases, there was a span of 9 bases. CDR3 bases: TGCGCCAGCAGCCAAGAGGGACGGATCTCCTACAATGAGCAGTTCTTC. Its protein product is CASSQEGRISYNEQFF.

The gene calls are TRBV19 and TRBJ1-3; no definite D call. The CDR3 is 18 amino acids. V lost 5 bases and J lost 0, with 20 bases in between. Germline values: CDR1 LNHDA, CDR2 SQIVND (reference sequence). CDR3 in DNA: TGTGCCAGTAGTTTTGTAGGCCTCAGGACCAGCTCTGGAAACACCATATATTTT. Translation: CASSFVGLRTSSGNTIYF.

The chain links TRBV5-1 to TRBJ2-5; TRBD2 might be the D (5 bases). Trimming shortened V by 4 bases and J by 5 bases, and 15 bases separated the two germline ends. This CDR3 comprises 14 residues. Germline lookup yields CDR1 SGHRS and CDR2 YFSETQ. The CDR3 sequence is CASSGGRTWETQYF. The CDR3 nucleotides are TGCGCCAGCAGCGGAGGTCGGACCTGGGAGACCCAGTACTTC.

The V gene is TRBV29-1, the J gene TRBJ1-5; 7 bases fit TRBD1. This CDR3 region has 14 residues. J lost 0 bases, V lost 6 bases, and 5 bases had no gene match. Germline V gene lookup returns CDR1 SQVTM and CDR2 ANQGSEA. The DNA for the CDR3 is TGCAGCGTGACCGGGACAGATAGCAATCAGCCCCAGCATTTT. This translates into CSVTGTDSNQPQHF.

V usage is TRBV6-4 and J usage is TRBJ1-1; D is unclear. Germline values: CDR1 MRHNA, CDR2 SNTAGT. This CDR3 is 13 amino acids long. Trimming removed 8 bases from V and 5 bases from J, with 15 bases in between. DNA of the CDR3: TGTGCCAGCCGCCTCGACTCGAGAACTGAAGCTTTCTTT. Translation: CASRLDSRTEAFF.

The chain couples TRBV3-1 to TRBJ2-7; D gene ambiguous. This CDR3 has 12 amino acids. Trimming took 4 bases from V and 5 from J, leaving 9 bases between them. Germline-derived CDR1 and CDR2 are LGHDT and YNNKEL (reference sequence). This chain's CDR3 is CASSPHRDEQYF. CDR3 DNA sequence: TGTGCCAGCAGCCCCCACCGAGACGAGCAGTACTTC.

The V gene is TRBV3-1, the J gene TRBJ1-2; 8 nucleotides align to TRBD1. Germline CDR1 LGHDT, CDR2 YNNKEL (reference sequence). V was pared by 1 base and J by 3 bases, with 4 bases of the junction left unmatched. This CDR3 has 15 amino acids. The CDR3 region is CASSQVTGADYGYTF. DNA for the CDR3: TGTGCCAGCAGCCAAGTGACAGGGGCTGACTATGGCTACACCTTC.

V usage is TRBV2 and J usage is TRBJ1-2, with D uncertain. The CDR3 extends over 12 amino acids. The V end was cut by 6 bases, the J end by 4 bases, with 9 bases between. Germline CDR1 and CDR2: SNHLY and FYNNEI. The CDR3 DNA follows: TGTGCCAGCAGGGCCGGCTTCTATGGCTACACCTTC. Protein: CASRAGFYGYTF.

The chain links TRBV19 to TRBJ2-5; 9 bases fit TRBD2. After removal of 5 bases from V and 1 base from J, the junction contained 11 bases not matched to a gene. The germline gives CDR1 LNHDA, CDR2 SQIVND (reference sequence). The CDR3 runs to 17 residues. CDR3 nucleotide sequence: TGTGCCAGTAGTCCCCGGGGACTAGCCCTCACCCAAGAGACCCAGTACTTC. Residues: CASSPRGLALTQETQYF. Supplemented by reference TRBV19 and TRBJ2-5, the full variable domain reads DGGITQSPKYLFRKEGQNVTLSCEQNLNHDAMYWYRQDPGQGLRLIYYSQIVNDFQKGDIAEGYSVSREKKESFPLTVTSAQKNPTAFYLCASSPRGLALTQETQYFGPGTRLLVL.

This clonotype is a singleton in its sample. The V and J genes are TRBV6-4 and TRBJ2-2; the match to TRBD2 covers 8 bases. CDR1 MRHNA and CDR2 SNTAGT come from the germline V gene. After removal of 0 bases from V and 1 base from J, the junction contained 1 base not matched to a gene. The CDR3 runs to 16 residues. The CDR3 DNA is TGTGCCAGCAGTGACTCGAGCGGGGGGAACACCGGGGAGCTGTTTTTT. Translating it yields CASSDSSGGNTGELFF.

This chain links TRBV27 with TRBJ2-3; maybe TRBD1 (6 bases). Trimming stripped 2 bases from V and 4 bases from J, with 10 bases between. CDR1 and CDR2 from the germline V gene are MNHEY and SMNVEV (reference sequence). This CDR3 is built from 14 residues. The CDR3 region has the DNA TGTGCCAGCAGTTTACGGACAGCCCCAGATACGCAGTATTTT. It translates to CASSLRTAPDTQYF.

J is TRBJ2-1 and V is TRBV20-1; the D is unclear. Germline V gene lookup returns CDR1 DFQATT and CDR2 SNEGSKA (reference sequence). The CDR3 extends over 13 amino acids. Deletions cut 0 bases from V and 6 bases from J, with 9 bases between. Here the CDR3 reads CSARDPGFNEQFF. The CDR3 DNA follows: TGCAGTGCTAGAGATCCCGGATTCAATGAGCAGTTCTTC.

The CDR3 is CSASISVPGETQYF. CDR3 in DNA: TGCAGTGCGTCCATCAGTGTACCGGGGGAGACCCAGTACTTC. The V gene is TRBV20-1, the J gene TRBJ2-5; possibly TRBD2 for D (5 bases). V was shortened by 6 bases and J by 5 bases, with 19 bases between the two germline ends. Germline V lookup: CDR1 DFQATT, CDR2 SNEGSKA (reference sequence). The CDR3 totals 14 residues.

This chain connects TRBV5-1 to TRBJ2-1; possible D gene TRBD1, 7 bases. The CDR3 consists of 13 residues. Germline CDR1 and CDR2: SGHRS and YFSETQ. Trimming took off 4 bases at V and 8 bases at J, with 13 bases between the two ends. The CDR3 sequence: CASSRQGGDEQFF. The CDR3 nucleotides read TGCGCCAGCAGCAGACAGGGCGGGGATGAGCAGTTCTTC. The full variable domain, rest sourced from reference TRBV5-1 and TRBJ2-1, is KAGVTQTPRYLIKTRGQQVTLSCSPISGHRSVSWYQQTPGQGLQFLFEYFSETQRNKGNFPGRFSGRQFSNSRSEMNVSTLELGDSALYLCASSRQGGDEQFFGPGTRLTVL.

This clonotype was recorded once. V usage is TRBV3-1 and J usage is TRBJ2-7; 7 bases fit TRBD1. Germline values: CDR1 LGHDT, CDR2 YNNKEL (reference sequence). Trimming at V came to 4 bases and at J to 4 bases, leaving 10 bases not matched to a gene. The CDR3 has 15 residues. The CDR3 sequence is CASSPPTGNYYEQYF. The DNA of the CDR3 is TGTGCCAGCAGCCCTCCGACAGGGAACTATTACGAGCAGTACTTC.

The CDR3: CASIAGRDRTQYF. In DNA, the CDR3 is TGTGCCAGCATCGCCGGCCGAGATCGGACCCAGTACTTC. The gene calls are TRBV6-5 and TRBJ2-5, with D hard to call. This CDR3 comprises 13 residues. The V end lost 7 bases, the J end lost 7 bases, and 16 bases lay between the germline ends. Germline assignment: CDR1 MNHEY and CDR2 SVGAGI.